A single sample gave rise to the 10 T cell receptor beta chains below, sequenced in a study of T cell responses to AZD1222 COVID-19 vaccine. Some clones are missing from TCRdb's copy, which holds only in-frame ones; the method was immunoSEQ multiplex PCR. The sample records some 100,000 clones, roughly nine tenths being singletons. Material: peripheral blood, obtained on day 0 of AZD1222 vaccination. The source is an adult in good health.

This chain joins TRBV19 and TRBJ2-3; 10 positions match TRBD2. The V gene end was trimmed by 4 bases and the J gene end by 5 bases; junction bases not matched to a gene: 9. The CDR3 is 16 residues long. Germline CDR1 and CDR2: LNHDA and SQIVND (reference sequence). CDR3 sequence: CASSRDFSGGRDTQYF. The CDR3 coding sequence is TGTGCCAGTAGTAGGGATTTTAGCGGGGGGAGAGATACGCAGTATTTT.

V is TRBV7-5 and J is TRBJ2-1; the table's TRBD1 call for D was not verified on the DNA. TRBV7-5 counts as a pseudogene. CDR3 length equals 19 residues. In DNA form, the CDR3 reads TGTGTCAGAAGCTTAGGGACCGGGACAACCTTGAGCTCCTACAATGAGCAGTTCTTC. Translated, it gives CVRSLGTGTTLSSYNEQFF.

This rearrangement joins TRBV4-1 to TRBJ1-5, with D hard to call. The CDR3 has 14 residues. The V gene's germline CDR1 is MGHRA and CDR2 YSYEKL. V was trimmed by 1 base and J by 8 bases, leaving 12 bases between them. CDR3 amino acids: CASSQAMGLEPQHF. DNA for the CDR3: TGCGCCAGCAGCCAAGCGATGGGGTTGGAGCCCCAGCATTTT.

This clone appeared a single time. The chain has TRBV5-1 and TRBJ2-5; TRBD1 matches 7 bases. After removal of 7 bases from V and 2 bases from J, the junction contained 11 bases not matched to a gene. Looked up from germline, CDR1 is SGHRS and CDR2 is YFSETQ. There are 15 residues in the CDR3. This CDR3 reads CASRRDSPSQETQYF. CDR3 DNA: TGCGCCAGCCGCAGGGACAGCCCCTCGCAAGAGACCCAGTACTTC. Together with reference TRBV5-1 and TRBJ2-5, the CDR3 gives the full variable domain: KAGVTQTPRYLIKTRGQQVTLSCSPISGHRSVSWYQQTPGQGLQFLFEYFSETQRNKGNFPGRFSGRQFSNSRSEMNVSTLELGDSALYLCASRRDSPSQETQYFGPGTRLLVL.

This chain connects TRBV18 to TRBJ1-5; 7 positions agree with TRBD1. Germline V lookup: CDR1 KGHSH, CDR2 LQKENI. The CDR3 spans 13 residues. Losses at the gene ends were 5 bases for V and 4 bases for J; bases not matched to a gene: 2. The CDR3 loop reads CASSTGANQPQHF. Here the CDR3 DNA reads TGTGCCAGCTCAACAGGGGCGAATCAGCCCCAGCATTTT.

The genes are TRBV27 and TRBJ2-4; 9 bases map to TRBD1. The CDR3 covers 16 residues. The V and J ends lost 5 bases and 7 bases, in that order; junction bases with no gene match: 12. Germline V gives CDR1 MNHEY, CDR2 SMNVEV (reference sequence). The CDR3 loop reads CASSPIYRGHANIQYF. CDR3 nucleotide sequence: TGTGCCAGCAGTCCGATATACAGGGGGCACGCGAACATTCAGTACTTC.

V gene TRBV6-5 combines with J gene TRBJ1-4; 7 nucleotides align to TRBD1. V was clipped by 6 bases and J by 0 bases; unmatched bases: 4. The CDR3 runs 15 residues. The germline V gene encodes CDR1 MNHEY and CDR2 SVGAGI. CDR3: CASRTGTATNEKLFF. CDR3 sequence (DNA): TGTGCCAGCAGGACTGGGACAGCAACTAATGAAAAACTGTTTTTT.

The V and J genes are TRBV4-3 and TRBJ1-6, with 9 nucleotides matching TRBD1. CDR1 LGHNA and CDR2 YSLEER come from the germline V gene. The ends lost 0 bases at V and 8 bases at J; junction bases unmatched: 8. This CDR3 comprises 17 residues. CDR3 DNA sequence: TGCGCCAGCAGCCAAGAGCTACACAGGGGGCAAGATTCACCCCTCCACTTT. It yields the protein CASSQELHRGQDSPLHF.

The rearrangement joins TRBV27 to TRBJ2-2; D might be TRBD1 or TRBD2, each matching 5 bases. The V end was cut by 8 bases, the J end by 1 base, with 8 bases between. This CDR3 contains 13 residues. The germline V gene has CDR1 MNHEY and CDR2 SMNVEV (reference sequence). CDR3 region: CASLGGNTGELFF. CDR3 DNA: TGTGCCAGCCTTGGGGGGAACACCGGGGAGCTGTTTTTT.

V and J are TRBV13 and TRBJ2-7; D is perhaps TRBD1 (5 bases). Germline values: CDR1 PRHDT, CDR2 FYEKMQ (reference sequence). V lost 5 bases and J 4 bases, leaving 12 bases between the germline ends. The CDR3 loop spans 13 amino acids. In DNA form, the CDR3 reads TGTGCCAGCAGCCCCCCAGGGTTGTACGAGCAGTACTTC. Amino acids: CASSPPGLYEQYF.